This T cell receptor (beta chain) appears in the sequencing data of a study of CD8+CD57+ T cells in acquired aplastic anemia. The CDR3 is 14 residues long. Germline lookup yields CDR1 SGHTA and CDR2 FQGTGA. V was cut by 4 bases and J by 1 base, with 7 bases left in between. Genomic DNA, the template, was used for profiling of the TCR beta VDJ and CDR3. TCRdb fed the reads into MiXCR, producing one record per CDR3 protein. The data show over 150,000 distinct CDR3 sequences, roughly 65% seen once. Whole-study findings and limits: Patients versus controls showed no significant CD8+ Simpson's diversity difference.

Before being chosen for sequencing, patients had shown CD8+CD57+ cell expansion by flow cytometry. Concerning this clonotype itself: The target antigen is unknown.

The chain couples TRBV7-3 to TRBJ2-2, with D uncertain. The TCR was taken from a human donor with aplastic anemia. Input material: sorted CD4+, CD8+, or CD8+CD57+ T cells (not recorded which) from PBMCs. CDR3 residues: CASSSVVNTGELFF. The CDR3 DNA reads as TGTGCCAGCAGCTCCGTAGTGAACACCGGGGAGCTGTTTTTT.